The text below deals with one TCR beta chain. Its target is unknown. One junction end disagrees with the germline gene, perhaps due to a read error. The investigators amplified TCR beta CDR3 regions from RNA transcripts. HTBI primers were the set used in a first-round RT-PCR of the TCR CDR3. From the multiplex PCR reads, TCRdb called clonotypes with MiXCR, one entry per CDR3 protein. The data show 600,000 to 800,000 distinct CDR3 sequences, about 35% seen once. From more than 9.5 ml of fresh peripheral blood, PBMCs were isolated. Germline V CDR1 and CDR2: DFQATT, SNEGSKA (reference sequence). The CDR3 sequence is 14 residues long. This sample was included in a study of T cells in Graves' hyperthyroidism and ophthalmopathy. About the study: Sampling of peripheral blood happened at initial diagnosis, prior to any treatment.

Study-level findings and limits: The blood repertoire included most of the expanded thyroid clonotypes above 0.001. Ophthalmopathy, which appeared later, was predicted by the model a median approximately 6 months before onset.

This TCR came from a woman aged 40 to 55 with Graves' hyperthyroidism. Sequencing input: blood. This chain uses TRBV20-1 with TRBJ2-7; D possibly corresponds to TRBD2 (6 bases). The CDR3 reads CSAPLRGSSYEQYF. DNA for the CDR3: TGCAGTGCCCCTTTGCGGGGCAGCTCCTATGAGCAGTACTTC.